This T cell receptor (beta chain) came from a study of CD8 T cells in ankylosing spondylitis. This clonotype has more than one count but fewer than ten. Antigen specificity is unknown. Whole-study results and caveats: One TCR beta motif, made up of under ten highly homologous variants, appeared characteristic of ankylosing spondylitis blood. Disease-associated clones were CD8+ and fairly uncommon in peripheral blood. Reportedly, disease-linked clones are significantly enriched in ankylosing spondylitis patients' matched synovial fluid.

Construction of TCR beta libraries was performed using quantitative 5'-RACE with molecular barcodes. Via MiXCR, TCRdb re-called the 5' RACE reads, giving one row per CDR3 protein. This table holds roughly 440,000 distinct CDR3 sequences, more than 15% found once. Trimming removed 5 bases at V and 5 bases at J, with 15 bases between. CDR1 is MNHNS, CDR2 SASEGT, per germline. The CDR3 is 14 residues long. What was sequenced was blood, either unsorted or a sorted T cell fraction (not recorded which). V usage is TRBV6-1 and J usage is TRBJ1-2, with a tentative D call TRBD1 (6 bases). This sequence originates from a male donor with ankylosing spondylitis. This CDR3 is CASSSRTGQYGYTF. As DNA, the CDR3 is TGTGCCAGCAGTAGCCGTACCGGACAGTATGGCTACACCTTC.